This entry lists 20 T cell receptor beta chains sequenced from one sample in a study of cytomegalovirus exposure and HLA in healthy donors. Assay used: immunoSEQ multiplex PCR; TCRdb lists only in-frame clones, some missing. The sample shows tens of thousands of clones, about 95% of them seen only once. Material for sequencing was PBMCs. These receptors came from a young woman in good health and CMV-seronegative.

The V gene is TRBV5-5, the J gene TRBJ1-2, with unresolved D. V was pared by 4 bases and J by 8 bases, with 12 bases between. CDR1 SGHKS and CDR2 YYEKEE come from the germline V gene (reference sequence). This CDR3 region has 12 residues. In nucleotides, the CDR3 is TGTGCCAGCAGCCCGTTCGATAGAGGCTACACCTTC. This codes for CASSPFDRGYTF.

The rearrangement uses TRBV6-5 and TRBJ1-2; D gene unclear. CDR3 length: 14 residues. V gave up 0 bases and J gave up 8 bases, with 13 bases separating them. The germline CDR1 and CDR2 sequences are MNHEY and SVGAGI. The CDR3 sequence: CASSYSEGIGGYTF. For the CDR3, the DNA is TGTGCCAGCAGTTACTCGGAGGGAATCGGAGGCTACACCTTC.

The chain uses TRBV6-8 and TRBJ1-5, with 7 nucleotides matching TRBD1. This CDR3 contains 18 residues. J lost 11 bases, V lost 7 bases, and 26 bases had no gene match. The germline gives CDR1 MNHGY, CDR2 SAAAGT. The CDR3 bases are TGTGCCAGCAACCGAGGGGGACCGCGGGACAGCCTAGTGTGGACCCAGCATTTT. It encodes CASNRGGPRDSLVWTQHF.

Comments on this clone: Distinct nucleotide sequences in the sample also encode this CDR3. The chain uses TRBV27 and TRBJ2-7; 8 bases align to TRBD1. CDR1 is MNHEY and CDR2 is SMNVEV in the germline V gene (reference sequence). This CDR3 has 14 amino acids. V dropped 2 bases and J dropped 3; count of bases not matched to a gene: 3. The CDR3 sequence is CASSLQGANYEQYF. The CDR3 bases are TGTGCCAGCAGTTTACAGGGGGCGAACTACGAGCAGTACTTC.

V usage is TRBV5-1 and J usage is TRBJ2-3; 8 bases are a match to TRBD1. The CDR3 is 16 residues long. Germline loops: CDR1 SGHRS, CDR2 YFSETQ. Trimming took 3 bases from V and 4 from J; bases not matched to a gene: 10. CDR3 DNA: TGCGCCAGCAGCTCCGCCGGACAGGGTTTTGCAGATACGCAGTATTTT. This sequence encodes CASSSAGQGFADTQYF.

In DNA, the CDR3 is TGTGCCATCAGGGGGCAGGGGAGCTCCTACGAGCAGTACTTC. Protein: CAIRGQGSSYEQYF. The chain is built from TRBV10-3 and TRBJ2-7; weak D call: TRBD1 (6 bases). The V and J ends lost 6 bases and 0 bases respectively, with 12 bases between them. CDR1 and CDR2 from the germline V gene are ENHRY and SYGVKD. The CDR3 totals 14 residues.

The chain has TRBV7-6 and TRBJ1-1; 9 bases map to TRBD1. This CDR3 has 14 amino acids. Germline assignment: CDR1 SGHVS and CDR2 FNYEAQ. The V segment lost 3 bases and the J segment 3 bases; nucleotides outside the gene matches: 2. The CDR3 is CASSLTGGYTEAFF. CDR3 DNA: TGTGCCAGCAGCTTGACAGGGGGTTACACTGAAGCTTTCTTT.

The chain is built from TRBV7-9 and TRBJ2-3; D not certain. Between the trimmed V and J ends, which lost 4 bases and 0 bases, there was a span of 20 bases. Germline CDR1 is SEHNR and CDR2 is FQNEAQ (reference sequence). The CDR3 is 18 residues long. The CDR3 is CASSSPRHGARSTDTQYF. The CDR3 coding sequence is TGTGCCAGCAGCTCACCGCGCCACGGAGCAAGGAGCACAGATACGCAGTATTTT.

Here the CDR3 reads CASSLSGWARVGYTF. The CDR3 region has the DNA TGTGCCAGCAGTCTCTCGGGATGGGCACGGGTTGGCTACACCTTC. The genes are TRBV5-8 and TRBJ1-2; no clear D gene. This CDR3 region has 15 residues. Germline loops: CDR1 SGHTS, CDR2 YDEGEE. Trimming took 5 bases from V and 7 from J, leaving 21 bases between them.

The CDR3, as DNA: TGTGCCAGCAGTGAAACCGGGACAGGGAGGGGAGAGACCCAGTACTTC. The encoded protein is CASSETGTGRGETQYF. The chain combines TRBV7-3 with TRBJ2-5; TRBD1 agrees at 9 bases. This CDR3 has 16 amino acids. J gave up 4 bases and V 6 bases, and 12 bases lay outside the gene matches. CDR1 is SGHTA, CDR2 FQGTGA, per germline.

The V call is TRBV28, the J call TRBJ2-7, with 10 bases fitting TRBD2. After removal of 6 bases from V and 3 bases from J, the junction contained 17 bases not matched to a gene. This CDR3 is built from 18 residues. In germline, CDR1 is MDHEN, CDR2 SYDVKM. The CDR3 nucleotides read TGTGCCAGCAGGGTAGCGGGGGGTCTCAAGGAGCGGTTCTACGAGCAGTACTTC. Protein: CASRVAGGLKERFYEQYF.

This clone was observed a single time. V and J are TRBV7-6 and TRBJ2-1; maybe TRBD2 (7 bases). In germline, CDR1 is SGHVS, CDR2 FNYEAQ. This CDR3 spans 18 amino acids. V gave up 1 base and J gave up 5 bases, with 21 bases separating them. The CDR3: CASSLGGRVNGGHNEQFF. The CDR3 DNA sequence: TGTGCCAGCAGCTTAGGGGGCAGGGTCAACGGGGGGCACAATGAGCAGTTCTTC.

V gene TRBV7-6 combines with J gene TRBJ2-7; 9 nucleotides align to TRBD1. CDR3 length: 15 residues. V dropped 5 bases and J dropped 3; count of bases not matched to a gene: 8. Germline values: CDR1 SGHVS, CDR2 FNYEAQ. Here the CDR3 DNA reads TGTGCCAGCAGCCCAATTCCGGGACAGGGCTACGAGCAGTACTTC. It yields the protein CASSPIPGQGYEQYF. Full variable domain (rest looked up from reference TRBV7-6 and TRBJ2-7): GAGVSQSPRYKVTKRGQDVALRCDPISGHVSLYWYRQALGQGPEFLTYFNYEAQQDKSGLPNDRFSAERPEGSISTLTIQRTEQRDSAMYRCASSPIPGQGYEQYFGPGTRLTVT.

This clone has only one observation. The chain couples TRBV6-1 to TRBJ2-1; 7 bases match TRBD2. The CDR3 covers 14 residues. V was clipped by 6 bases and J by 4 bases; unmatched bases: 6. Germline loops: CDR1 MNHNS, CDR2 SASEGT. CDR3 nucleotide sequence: TGTGCCAGCAGCCCGGGGGGTAATTACAATGAGCAGTTCTTC. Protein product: CASSPGGNYNEQFF.

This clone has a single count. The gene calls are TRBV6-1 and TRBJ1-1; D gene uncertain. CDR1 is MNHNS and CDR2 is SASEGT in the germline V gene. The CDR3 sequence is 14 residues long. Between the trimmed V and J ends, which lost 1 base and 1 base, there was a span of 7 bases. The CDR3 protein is CASSEGTANTEAFF. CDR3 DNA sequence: TGTGCCAGCAGTGAAGGTACAGCGAACACTGAAGCTTTCTTT.

Here the CDR3 reads CAWSGGDFQETQYF. The CDR3 DNA reads TGTGCCTGGAGTGGCGGGGACTTCCAAGAGACCCAGTACTTC. V is TRBV30 and J is TRBJ2-5; D is possibly TRBD2 (6 bases). The V end lost 1 base, the J end lost 1 base, and 10 bases lay between the germline ends. Germline lookup yields CDR1 GTSNPN and CDR2 SVGIG (reference sequence). This CDR3 contains 14 residues.

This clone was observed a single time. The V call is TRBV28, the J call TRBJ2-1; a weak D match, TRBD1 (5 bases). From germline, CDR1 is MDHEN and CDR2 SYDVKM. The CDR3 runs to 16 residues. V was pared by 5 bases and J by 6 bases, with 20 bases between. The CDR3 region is CASSPVQGPVTNEQFF. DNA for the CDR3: TGTGCCAGCAGTCCGGTCCAGGGTCCTGTAACCAATGAGCAGTTCTTC. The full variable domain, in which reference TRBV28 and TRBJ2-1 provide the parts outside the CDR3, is DVKVTQSSRYLVKRTGEKVFLECVQDMDHENMFWYRQDPGLGLRLIYFSYDVKMKEKGDIPEGYSVSREKKERFSLILESASTNQTSMYLCASSPVQGPVTNEQFFGPGTRLTVL.

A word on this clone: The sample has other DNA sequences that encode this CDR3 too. CDR3: CASRGQGASYEQYF. The CDR3 DNA follows: TGTGCCAGCAGGGGACAGGGGGCATCATACGAGCAGTACTTC. The chain has TRBV28 and TRBJ2-7; 12 bases line up with TRBD1. CDR1 is MDHEN and CDR2 is SYDVKM in the germline V gene. V shed 6 bases and J 4 bases; nucleotides not matched to a gene: 4. The CDR3 loop spans 14 amino acids.

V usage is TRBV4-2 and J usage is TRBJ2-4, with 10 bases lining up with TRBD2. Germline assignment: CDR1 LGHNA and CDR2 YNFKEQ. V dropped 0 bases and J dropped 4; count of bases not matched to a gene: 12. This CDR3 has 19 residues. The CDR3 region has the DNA TGTGCCAGCAGCCAAGATCACGGCGGGCTAGCGGGGGCTAAAAACATTCAGTACTTC. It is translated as CASSQDHGGLAGAKNIQYF.

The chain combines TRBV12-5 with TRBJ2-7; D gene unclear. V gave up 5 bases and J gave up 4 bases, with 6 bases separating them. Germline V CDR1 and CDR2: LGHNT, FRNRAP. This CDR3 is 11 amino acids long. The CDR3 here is CASGTGYEQYF. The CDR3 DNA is TGTGCTAGTGGTACCGGGTACGAGCAGTACTTC. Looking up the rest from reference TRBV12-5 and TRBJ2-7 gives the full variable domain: DARVTQTPRHKVTEMGQEVTMRCQPILGHNTVFWYRQTMMQGLELLAYFRNRAPLDDSGMPKDRFSAEMPDATLATLKIQPSEPRDSAVYFCASGTGYEQYFGPGTRLTVT.